This paragraph covers one TCR beta chain sequence. The data were taken from a study of control samples from healthy donors and cancer patients. Germline CDR1 SNHLY, CDR2 FYNNEI. Trimming stripped 5 bases from V and 0 bases from J, with 11 bases between. The CDR3 sequence is 16 residues long. Here immunoSEQ multiplex PCR was the method, and the copy in TCRdb shows in-frame clones only, minus some. Of under 450,000 clones detected, 75% to 95% appear once; the ten largest clones hold 5.5% to 8%. The sequencing input was PBMCs. This chain uses TRBV2 with TRBJ2-6; the D gene could be TRBD1 or TRBD2 (5 bases each). This TCR was sampled from a middle-aged man with head and neck cancer. The CDR3 DNA reads TGTGCCAGCAGTCCGGGACGATTCTCTGGGGCCAACGTCCTGACTTTC. Residues: CASSPGRFSGANVLTF.